This T cell receptor beta chain was found in a study of technical replicates of blood from a few donors (dated by TCRdb to the late 2010s). Notes on this clone: The antigen this receptor binds is unknown. The record has no base qualities; no much larger clone is one base away.

The library was made by the immunoSEQ multiplex PCR assay. Sourced from immuneACCESS, this table was stored by TCRdb with only in-frame sequences that have V and J called. A share of the clones is absent; for the studies checked, an unresolved V gene accounts for under half, and the remainder has no known explanation. The sample data list around 79,000 clones, and around 94% of these were observed just once. Of the sample, 0.3% to 0.45% falls within the top ten clones. CDR1 and CDR2 are drawn from the germline V gene: SGHDT, YYEEEE. V is cut by 4 bases and J by 7 bases, and the space between the germline ends is 17 bases. Taken from cysteine to phenylalanine, the CDR3 has 14 residues. Here the CDR3 DNA is all that survives: 42 bases in frame from base 1.

The chain joins TRBV5-6 to TRBJ2-5; TRBD1 is possibly the D segment (5 matching bases). Source material: T cells isolated from PBMCs. The sequence was obtained from a human donor in good health. DNA sequence: TGTGCCAGCAGCCACGACAGCCCGAGTCGGACCCAGTACTTC. This gives the protein CASSHDSPSRTQYF.